The present T cell receptor (beta chain) was sequenced within a study of tumor and adjacent non-tumor tissue in lung cancer. Overall study: There were around 11 adenocarcinoma, 2 squamous cell carcinoma and 1 small cell lung cancer cases.

The library came from three nested PCR rounds adapted from ARM-PCR protocols. MiXCR was run by TCRdb on the multiplex PCR reads, yielding one entry per CDR3 protein. The sample has 80,000 to 100,000 distinct CDR3 sequences; less than 85% are singletons. General study results and limits: Shorter survival was associated with higher TCR diversity in tumors. Tumor tissue had significantly higher TCR diversity than normal lung.

No cell sorting was done before RNA was extracted from the tissue. Distant lung tissue was collected more than 3 cm away from the tumor edge. The germline V and J ends were trimmed by 0 bases and 3 bases, with 10 bases remaining between them. In germline, CDR1 is SGHRS, CDR2 YFSETQ. This CDR3 spans 15 amino acids. In this sample, this clonotype turned up many times. Its antigen is still unknown. Sequenced material: distant non-tumor lung tissue. The chain employs TRBV5-1 and TRBJ2-1; the D is unclear. The receptor was derived from a man aged 55 to 69 with small cell lung cancer. The CDR3 loop is CASSLGLTIYNEQFF. CDR3 nucleotide sequence: TGCGCCAGCAGCTTGGGACTTACCATCTACAATGAGCAGTTCTTC.